Below are 20 T cell receptor beta chains sequenced from a single sample in a study of T-cell memory formation after mild COVID-19. Using its own MiXCR run on the 5' RACE reads, TCRdb lists one record per CDR3 protein. The sample lists about 320,000 distinct CDR3 sequences; 13% to 15% were seen once. Sequencing was performed on PBMCs or a T cell subset sorted from them (not recorded which). These receptors came from a man younger than 30 who had mild COVID-19 (a few samples of this study predate the infection). Cell type and time point are not known.

This clonotype has at least ten counts. The V and J genes are TRBV7-2 and TRBJ2-3; unclear D gene. V was pared by 4 bases and J by 4 bases, with 12 bases between. Germline CDR1 SGHTA, CDR2 FQGNSA. This CDR3 spans 14 amino acids. The CDR3, as DNA: TGTGCCAGCAGCTACAAGGGTTTTGCAGATACGCAGTATTTT. It yields the protein CASSYKGFADTQYF.

This sequence joins TRBV7-9 and TRBJ1-3; D is undetermined. CDR1 and CDR2 from the germline V gene are SEHNR and FQNEAQ (reference sequence). V was shortened by 5 bases and J by 11 bases, with 13 bases between the two germline ends. The length of the CDR3 is 12 residues. CDR3 nucleotides: TGTGCCAGCAGCGGAGGACGGTTCTCCATATATTTT. As protein: CASSGGRFSIYF.

At least ten counts were recorded for this clonotype. The genes are TRBV5-1 and TRBJ2-3, with a tentative D call TRBD1 (5 bases). The germline V gene has CDR1 SGHRS and CDR2 YFSETQ. V lost 1 base, J lost 5 bases, and 5 bases lay in between. The length of the CDR3 is 12 residues. DNA for the CDR3: TGCGCCAGCAGCTTGACAGGAGATACGCAGTATTTT. It codes for CASSLTGDTQYF.

The chain carries TRBV13 and TRBJ2-7; maybe TRBD1 (6 bases). Germline V gives CDR1 PRHDT, CDR2 FYEKMQ (reference sequence). Trimming cost V 4 bases and J 4 bases, with 17 bases left between them. This CDR3 region has 15 residues. CDR3 residues: CASSSPGTNSYEQYF. CDR3 DNA sequence: TGTGCCAGCAGCTCACCCGGGACAAATTCTTACGAGCAGTACTTC.

Only a few counts were recorded for this clonotype. The chain recombines TRBV7-9 with TRBJ2-1, with TRBD2 matching 16 bases. Trimming cost V 5 bases and J 9 bases; bases outside gene matches: 10. Germline-derived CDR1 and CDR2 are SEHNR and FQNEAQ (reference sequence). This CDR3 has 17 residues. The CDR3, as DNA: TGTGCCAGCAGCCCCTCCGGGACTAGCGGGGGGGTGGGTGAGCAGTTCTTC. This translates into CASSPSGTSGGVGEQFF.

This clonotype has more than one count but fewer than ten. The chain recombines TRBV12-3 or TRBV12-4 with TRBJ2-5; D tentatively reads TRBD1 or TRBD2 (6 bases each). CDR3 length: 15 amino acids. The V end was cut by 5 bases, the J end by 5 bases, with 18 bases between. The CDR3 DNA reads TGTGCCAGCAGTCGTCGAGGGGGGCGCCTGGAGACCCAGTACTTC. Amino acid sequence: CASSRRGGRLETQYF.

This clonotype was recorded a few times. J is TRBJ2-5 and V is TRBV27; TRBD1 is a possible D gene (6 bases). The CDR3 is made up of 17 amino acids. The germline CDR1 and CDR2 sequences are MNHEY and SMNVEV (reference sequence). The V gene lost 0 bases and the J gene lost 5 bases, with 19 bases spanning the gap. The CDR3 loop reads CASSLSHQGIFGETQYF. Written as DNA, the CDR3 is TGTGCCAGCAGTTTATCCCACCAGGGGATTTTCGGGGAGACCCAGTACTTC.

CDR3 in amino acids: CSVKGDYGYTF. DNA for the CDR3: TGCAGCGTTAAAGGGGACTATGGCTACACCTTC. J is TRBJ1-2 and V is TRBV29-1, with D possibly matching TRBD1 (5 bases). This CDR3 has 11 residues. Per the germline V gene, CDR1 is SQVTM and CDR2 is ANQGSEA. Trimming left V 5 bases short and J 3 bases short, with 7 bases between.

This clonotype appeared a few times. The chain has TRBV29-1 and TRBJ2-2, with TRBD1 as a possible D gene (5 bases). In germline, CDR1 is SQVTM, CDR2 ANQGSEA. Trimming stripped 4 bases from V and 6 bases from J, with 12 bases between. The CDR3 is 13 residues long. CDR3 nucleotide sequence: TGCAGCGTTGGGGTAAGGGGCTCCGGGGAGCTGTTTTTT. Amino acid sequence: CSVGVRGSGELFF.

The CDR3: CASSSGDSRNQPQHF. Here the CDR3 DNA reads TGTGCCAGCAGTTCAGGGGACAGTCGCAATCAGCCCCAGCATTTT. The chain couples TRBV28 to TRBJ1-5; TRBD1 aligns across 7 bases. Trimming cost V 4 bases and J 2 bases; bases outside gene matches: 5. The CDR3 loop spans 15 amino acids. In germline, CDR1 is MDHEN, CDR2 SYDVKM.

This clonotype was counted only a few times. The chain uses TRBV5-1 and TRBJ2-3, with a tentative D call TRBD2 (6 bases). Per germline, CDR1 SGHRS and CDR2 YFSETQ. V lost 4 bases, J lost 0 bases, and 12 bases lay in between. The CDR3 extends over 15 amino acids. The CDR3: CASSTGRGSTDTQYF. Written as DNA, the CDR3 is TGCGCCAGCAGCACAGGACGGGGGAGCACAGATACGCAGTATTTT.

This clonotype occurred a few times. V gene TRBV12-3 or TRBV12-4 combines with J gene TRBJ2-3; 7 positions agree with TRBD2. V lost 7 bases and J lost 3; bases outside the gene matches: 19. The CDR3 covers 18 residues. The CDR3 here is CASNKLAAPRDRTDTQYF. The CDR3 bases are TGTGCCAGCAACAAGCTAGCGGCCCCTCGGGATAGGACAGATACGCAGTATTTT.

In this sample, this clonotype turned up a few times. The V call is TRBV20-1, the J call TRBJ2-5, with TRBD1 matching over 7 bases. Losses at the gene ends were 7 bases for V and 2 bases for J; bases not matched to a gene: 4. CDR1 and CDR2 (germline): DFQATT, SNEGSKA (reference sequence). This CDR3 contains 12 residues. CDR3 sequence reads: CSVQGIQETQYF. The DNA of the CDR3 is TGCAGTGTACAGGGGATTCAAGAGACCCAGTACTTC.

The genes are TRBV29-1 and TRBJ1-1; D unclear. V lost 6 bases to trimming and J lost 0 bases, with 8 bases between them. Per the germline V gene, CDR1 is SQVTM and CDR2 is ANQGSEA. The CDR3 loop spans 12 amino acids. In DNA form, the CDR3 reads TGCAGCGTCACGGATCTGAACACTGAAGCTTTCTTT. It translates to CSVTDLNTEAFF.

This clonotype was recorded many times. V is TRBV6-4 and J is TRBJ2-6; the D gene is possibly TRBD2 (6 bases). Trimming cost V 7 bases and J 0 bases, with 19 bases left between them. Germline loops: CDR1 MRHNA, CDR2 SNTAGT. The CDR3 covers 18 residues. The CDR3: CASTPSGASLSGANVLTF. CDR3 nucleotide sequence: TGTGCCAGCACACCTTCGGGAGCTTCCCTCTCTGGGGCCAACGTCCTGACTTTC.

The rearrangement uses TRBV30 and TRBJ2-5; D uncertain. Germline CDR1 GTSNPN, CDR2 SVGIG (reference sequence). This CDR3 region has 13 residues. V lost 0 bases, J lost 2 bases, and 7 bases lay in between. The CDR3 coding sequence is TGTGCCTGGAGTGTAGCGAATCAAGAGACCCAGTACTTC. It codes for CAWSVANQETQYF.

This clonotype was observed a single time. The chain combines TRBV6-6 with TRBJ1-5, with TRBD1 matching 8 bases. The V gene's germline CDR1 is MNHNY and CDR2 SVGAGI (reference sequence). Losses at the gene ends were 4 bases for V and 1 base for J; bases not matched to a gene: 6. This CDR3 region has 16 residues. The CDR3 loop is CASSSPDRGSNQPQHF. The CDR3 bases are TGTGCCAGCAGTTCCCCCGACAGGGGAAGCAATCAGCCCCAGCATTTT.

This clonotype came up many times. This chain links TRBV5-1 with TRBJ2-1; possibly TRBD1 or TRBD2 for D (5 bases each). This CDR3 comprises 15 residues. Trimming pared 0 bases from V and 3 bases from J, leaving 10 bases between. The germline CDR1 and CDR2 sequences are SGHRS and YFSETQ. CDR3 sequence (DNA): TGCGCCAGCAGCTTGGGGGGACCCCTCTACAATGAGCAGTTCTTC. This codes for CASSLGGPLYNEQFF.

The sample holds many counts of this clonotype. V gene TRBV5-1 combines with J gene TRBJ2-5; a weak D match, TRBD2 (5 bases). Trimming shortened V by 4 bases and J by 5 bases, and 15 bases separated the two germline ends. Looked up from germline, CDR1 is SGHRS and CDR2 is YFSETQ. CDR3 size: 14 residues. CDR3 sequence (DNA): TGCGCCAGCAGCCCGAGTCCGGGGATCGAGACCCAGTACTTC. It specifies CASSPSPGIETQYF.

V and J are TRBV11-2 and TRBJ2-3; D is uncertain. Germline V gene data show CDR1 as SGHAT and CDR2 as FQNNGV. V lost 0 bases and J lost 1, with 8 bases in between. This CDR3 is built from 15 residues. The chain's CDR3 is CASSLEWSGTDTQYF. CDR3 DNA: TGTGCCAGCAGCTTAGAGTGGTCAGGCACAGATACGCAGTATTTT.